This T cell receptor (beta chain) emerged from a study of CD8 T cells in ankylosing spondylitis. Looked up from germline, CDR1 is MNHEY and CDR2 is SMNVEV (reference sequence). CDR3 size: 14 residues. V trimming: 5 bases; J trimming: 8 bases; junction bases outside the gene matches: 11. This clonotype showed up just a few times. MiXCR was run by TCRdb on the 5' RACE reads, yielding one entry per CDR3 protein. The sample includes some 270,000 distinct CDR3 sequences, roughly 32% of them seen just once. The clonotype was recovered from a male donor with ankylosing spondylitis or in good health (not recorded which). This chain joins TRBV27 and TRBJ1-2; 7 nucleotides match TRBD1. Sequencing was done on a sample of blood, either unsorted or a sorted T cell fraction (not recorded which). The CDR3 DNA reads TGTGCCAGCAGTGACAACAGGGGTCTTAGCGGCTACACCTTC. It encodes CASSDNRGLSGYTF.